Following are 13 T cell receptor beta chains from one sample sequenced in a study of lymphopenia after photon versus proton radiotherapy. This table comes from immunoSEQ multiplex PCR, and its TCRdb copy is limited to in-frame clones, with some not included. The table shows around 50,000 clones, with approximately 84% occurring only once. This specimen was peripheral blood, taken from a patient treated with proton-based radiotherapy. These TCRs come from a man aged 60 to 75 with pancreatic cancer.

This clone was counted a few times. The V and J genes are TRBV6-1 and TRBJ1-5; TRBD1 might be the D (5 bases). Trimming removed 6 bases at V and 7 bases at J, with 16 bases between. The CDR3 has 14 residues. Germline V gives CDR1 MNHNS, CDR2 SASEGT. CDR3 bases: TGTGCCAGCAGGGAGTACACCGGGACCCAGCCCCAGCATTTT. Its protein is CASREYTGTQPQHF.

The chain employs TRBV19 and TRBJ1-5; D remains unclear. Germline lookup yields CDR1 LNHDA and CDR2 SQIVND (reference sequence). Trimming shortened V by 4 bases and J by 0 bases, and 10 bases separated the two germline ends. The length of the CDR3 is 15 residues. CDR3 sequence reads: CASSSLTNSNQPQHF. The CDR3 nucleotides are TGTGCCAGTAGTAGTTTAACAAATAGCAATCAGCCCCAGCATTTT.

J is TRBJ2-1 and V is TRBV11-3; D not resolved. Trimming left V 6 bases short and J 6 bases short, with 9 bases between. Germline assignment: CDR1 SGHNT and CDR2 YENEEA. The CDR3 is 12 residues long. The CDR3 sequence is CASRGRSNEQFF. In DNA, the CDR3 is TGTGCCAGCAGGGGTAGAAGCAATGAGCAGTTCTTC.

This clone was picked up one time. The V and J genes are TRBV9 and TRBJ1-1; a possible D gene is TRBD1 (6 bases). The germline V and J ends were trimmed by 4 bases and 6 bases, with 13 bases remaining between them. The V gene's germline CDR1 is SGDLS and CDR2 YYNGEE. The CDR3 extends over 13 amino acids. The CDR3 nucleotides read TGTGCCAGCAGCTCTCGTCCAGGGGCTGAAGCTTTCTTT. Amino acids: CASSSRPGAEAFF.

The rearrangement joins TRBV11-3 to TRBJ2-2; D could derive from TRBD1 or TRBD2 (5 bases each). The V end lost 5 bases, the J end lost 8 bases, and 12 bases lay between the germline ends. There are 13 residues in the CDR3. Germline loops: CDR1 SGHNT, CDR2 YENEEA. As DNA, the CDR3 is TGTGCCAGCAGCCCCGGGACCACAGGGGAGCTGTTTTTT. As protein: CASSPGTTGELFF.

The genes are TRBV28 and TRBJ2-1; the D is unclear. V was pared by 4 bases and J by 6 bases, with 13 bases between. This CDR3 has 14 amino acids. Germline CDR1 reads MDHEN; CDR2 reads SYDVKM. Here the CDR3 reads CASSSPRRFNEQFF. The CDR3 DNA is TGTGCCAGCAGTTCCCCACGAAGGTTCAATGAGCAGTTCTTC.

CDR3 sequence reads: CASTSPGHGGNEQFF. CDR3 DNA: TGTGCCAGTACGAGTCCGGGCCACGGGGGTAATGAGCAGTTCTTC. This chain connects TRBV19 to TRBJ2-1, with a weak D call TRBD2 (6 bases). The V gene lost 7 bases and the J gene lost 7 bases, with 20 bases spanning the gap. CDR3 size: 15 residues. Germline V gene lookup returns CDR1 LNHDA and CDR2 SQIVND (reference sequence).

The chain joins TRBV6-5 to TRBJ1-4, with D perhaps matching TRBD1 (5 bases). Trimming cost V 5 bases and J 0 bases, with 10 bases left between them. Germline CDR1 reads MNHEY; CDR2 reads SVGAGI. The CDR3 is made up of 15 amino acids. The CDR3 DNA reads TGTGCCAGCAGTGGAGGGACGGCAACTAATGAAAAACTGTTTTTT. It specifies CASSGGTATNEKLFF.

The chain uses TRBV9 and TRBJ1-1; D is perhaps TRBD1 (5 bases). V was cut by 0 bases and J by 1 base, with 10 bases left in between. The CDR3 length is 15 residues. Germline V gene data show CDR1 as SGDLS and CDR2 as YYNGEE. Here the CDR3 reads CASSVANDRNTEAFF. Written as DNA, the CDR3 is TGTGCCAGCAGCGTAGCTAATGACAGGAACACTGAAGCTTTCTTT.

The J gene is TRBJ2-7, the V gene TRBV11-3; maybe TRBD2 (6 bases). Germline assignment: CDR1 SGHNT and CDR2 YENEEA. The CDR3 runs to 16 residues. Trimming removed 6 bases at V and 0 bases at J, with 18 bases between. This CDR3 is CASSSRARGFSYEQYF. The CDR3 region has the DNA TGTGCCAGCAGTTCCAGGGCCCGGGGGTTCTCCTACGAGCAGTACTTC.

The chain combines TRBV30 with TRBJ2-7, with TRBD1 as a possible D gene (5 bases). The CDR3 totals 13 residues. From germline, CDR1 is GTSNPN and CDR2 SVGIG (reference sequence). V was clipped by 2 bases and J by 3 bases, with 11 bases between them. The CDR3 is CAWSTRQFYEQYF. The CDR3 region has the DNA TGTGCCTGGAGTACAAGACAGTTCTACGAGCAGTACTTC.

The rearrangement joins TRBV11-2 to TRBJ2-1; weak D call: TRBD2 (6 bases). This CDR3 region has 15 residues. The germline V and J ends were trimmed by 4 bases and 7 bases, with 17 bases remaining between them. CDR1 SGHAT and CDR2 FQNNGV come from the germline V gene. CDR3 loop: CASSSRLGSENEQFF. In nucleotides, the CDR3 is TGTGCCAGCAGCTCCCGACTAGGTTCAGAAAATGAGCAGTTCTTC.

V and J are TRBV11-2 and TRBJ2-7; D is perhaps TRBD1 (5 bases). Trimming pared 2 bases from V and 5 bases from J, leaving 19 bases between. Germline V CDR1 and CDR2: SGHAT, FQNNGV. The CDR3 length is 16 residues. Here the CDR3 reads CASSLFSGQPLDEQYF. CDR3 DNA sequence: TGTGCCAGCAGCTTATTCTCAGGGCAGCCCCTCGACGAGCAGTACTTC.